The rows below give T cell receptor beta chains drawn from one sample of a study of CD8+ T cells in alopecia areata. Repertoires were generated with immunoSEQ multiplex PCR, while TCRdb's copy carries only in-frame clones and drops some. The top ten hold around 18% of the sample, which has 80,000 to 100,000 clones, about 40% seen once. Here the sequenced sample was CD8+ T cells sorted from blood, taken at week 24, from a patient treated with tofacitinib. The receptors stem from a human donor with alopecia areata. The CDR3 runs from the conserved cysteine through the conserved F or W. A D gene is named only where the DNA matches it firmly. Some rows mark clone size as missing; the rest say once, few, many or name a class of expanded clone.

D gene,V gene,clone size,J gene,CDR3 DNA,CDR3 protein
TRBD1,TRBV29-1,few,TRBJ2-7,TGCAGCGTGCGGCAAGCCGGAGGACAGGGGGCTACCTACGAGCAGTACTTC,CSVRQAGGQGATYEQYF
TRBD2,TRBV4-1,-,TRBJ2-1,TGCGCCAGCAGCCAAGAACTAGCGGAGGTTGGTGAGCAGTTCTTC,CASSQELAEVGEQFF
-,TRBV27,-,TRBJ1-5,TGTGCCAGCAGTCTACAGGCAGAGCGCAATCAGCCCCAGCATTTT,CASSLQAERNQPQHF
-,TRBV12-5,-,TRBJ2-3,TGTGCTAGTGGTTTGGGGTTTGTGCCAGATACGCAGTATTTT,CASGLGFVPDTQYF
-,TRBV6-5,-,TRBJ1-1,TGTGCCAGCAGTGTGGGACCGCAGTTAATTGAAGCTTTCTTT,CASSVGPQLIEAFF
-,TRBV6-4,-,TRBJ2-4,TGTGCCAGCAAGGTGGCCCTAAAATACATTCAGTACTTC,CASKVALKYIQYF
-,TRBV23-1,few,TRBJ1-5,TGCGCCAGCAGTCAATCTCGCGCGTGGAATCATAGCAATCAGCCCCAGCATTTT,CASSQSRAWNHSNQPQHF
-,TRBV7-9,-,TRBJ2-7,TGTGCCAGCAGCTTAGGCCGGCGTACTTACGAGCAGTACTTC,CASSLGRRTYEQYF
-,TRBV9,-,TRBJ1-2,TGTGCCAGCAGCGTGCTGGGTAGTGGCTACACCTTC,CASSVLGSGYTF
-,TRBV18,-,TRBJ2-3,TGTGCCAGCTCACAGGAGCGGAGCACAGATACGCAGTATTTT,CASSQERSTDTQYF
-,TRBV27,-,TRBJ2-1,TGTGCCAGCAGTCCCCGGGACACGGGAGATGAGCAGTTCTTC,CASSPRDTGDEQFF